These T cell receptor beta chains were read from a single sample in a study of neoadjuvant anti-PD-1 for oral cavity cancer. Some clones are missing from TCRdb's copy, which holds only in-frame ones; the method was immunoSEQ multiplex PCR. The sample records about 14,000 clones, about three quarters being singletons. The sequenced sample was PBMCs, obtained after nivolumab (anti-PD-1) treatment. The receptors stem from a person aged 40 to 85 with oral cavity squamous cell carcinoma. Each CDR3 is given with its conserved first and last residue. A D gene is named only where the DNA matches it firmly. Clone sizes are given selectively: once, few, many, or a class where the clone is expanded.

CDR3 protein,CDR3 DNA,J gene,clone size,D gene,V gene
CASSPEVTGELFF,TGTGCCAGCAGCCCCGAGGTCACCGGGGAGCTGTTTTTT,TRBJ2-2,few,NA,TRBV6-5
CASSEGQLTTQYF,TGTGCCAGCAGTGAGGGACAGCTGACTACGCAGTATTTT,TRBJ2-3,NA,TRBD1,TRBV6-6
CASSSGGESGYTF,TGTGCCAGCAGCTCAGGGGGTGAAAGTGGCTACACCTTC,TRBJ1-2,NA,TRBD1,TRBV6-5
CASSSGGAGNQPQHF,TGTGCCAGTAGTTCGGGGGGGGCAGGAAATCAGCCCCAGCATTTT,TRBJ1-5,NA,NA,TRBV19
CASSLAGSGHQPQHF,TGTGCCAGCAGCTTGGCCGGGAGCGGCCATCAGCCCCAGCATTTT,TRBJ1-5,NA,NA,TRBV5-6
CASSLGAGPNQPQHF,TGTGCCAGCAGCTTAGGAGCTGGGCCAAATCAGCCCCAGCATTTT,TRBJ1-5,NA,NA,TRBV7-6
CASSFNGANEKLFF,TGTGCCAGCAGTTTTAATGGAGCTAATGAAAAACTGTTTTTT,TRBJ1-4,NA,NA,TRBV28
CSARTGRGEKLFF,TGCAGCGCTAGGACAGGGCGGGGAGAAAAACTGTTTTTT,TRBJ1-4,once,TRBD1,TRBV29-1
CASSLGPSYANTGELFF,TGTGCCAGCAGCTTAGGGCCTAGCTACGCGAACACCGGGGAGCTGTTTTTT,TRBJ2-2,few,NA,TRBV11-2
CASSSEPGTAYEQYF,TGCGCCAGCAGCTCGGAACCCGGGACAGCCTACGAGCAGTACTTC,TRBJ2-7,NA,TRBD1,TRBV5-1
CASSLGPEVGLRTDTQYF,TGTGCCAGCAGCTTGGGACCTGAGGTGGGATTAAGGACAGATACGCAGTATTTT,TRBJ2-3,NA,NA,TRBV5-4
CASSLGTGPFYGYTF,TGTGCCAGCAGCTTGGGGACAGGACCCTTCTATGGCTACACCTTC,TRBJ1-2,NA,TRBD1,TRBV7-8
CASSRSSTGLGNQPQHF,TGTGCCAGCAGCCGATCCTCGACGGGCTTGGGCAATCAGCCCCAGCATTTT,TRBJ1-5,once,NA,TRBV7-8
CASSLGSQSQETQYF,TGTGCCAGCAGCTTAGGGTCGCAAAGCCAAGAGACCCAGTACTTC,TRBJ2-5,once,NA,TRBV13
CASSPMTTNTGELFF,TGCGCCAGCAGTCCGATGACAACGAACACCGGGGAGCTGTTTTTT,TRBJ2-2,few,NA,TRBV10-1
CASSLNILETQYF,TGTGCCAGCAGCTTAAACATCTTAGAGACCCAGTACTTC,TRBJ2-5,NA,NA,TRBV11-2
CATAPEVQETQYF,TGTGCCACCGCACCCGAGGTCCAAGAGACCCAGTACTTC,TRBJ2-5,NA,NA,TRBV2
CASSFGRVNTEAFF,TGTGCCAGCAGCTTCGGTCGGGTGAACACTGAAGCTTTCTTT,TRBJ1-1,NA,NA,TRBV5-8
CAISEWDRAETEAFF,TGTGCCATCAGTGAGTGGGACAGGGCGGAAACTGAAGCTTTCTTT,TRBJ1-1,NA,TRBD1,TRBV10-3
CASSLYTGELFF,TGTGCCAGCAGCTTGTACACCGGGGAGCTGTTTTTT,TRBJ2-2,NA,NA,TRBV5-6
CASSLFRRGVQTTQYF,TGTGCCAGCAGCTTATTTCGGCGGGGCGTGCAGACGACCCAGTACTTC,TRBJ2-5,NA,NA,TRBV7-2
CASSAGTSGHNEQFF,TGTGCCAGCAGCGCTGGGACTAGCGGCCACAATGAGCAGTTCTTC,TRBJ2-1,NA,TRBD2,TRBV9
CAIRSGTTQETQYF,TGTGCCATCAGGTCCGGGACAACTCAAGAGACCCAGTACTTC,TRBJ2-5,NA,NA,TRBV10-3
CASSLDFSGANVLTF,TGTGCCAGCAGCCTCGACTTCTCTGGGGCCAACGTCCTGACTTTC,TRBJ2-6,NA,NA,TRBV5-4
CAWSRQRDPGEQYF,TGTGCCTGGAGCAGACAGAGGGATCCAGGCGAGCAGTACTTC,TRBJ2-7,NA,NA,TRBV30
CASSPFPGLGSNEQYF,TGTGCCAGCAGCCCTTTCCCGGGACTAGGTTCTAACGAGCAGTACTTC,TRBJ2-7,NA,TRBD2,TRBV7-3
CASSFGTGGAAYVPYNEQFF,TGTGCCAGCAGCTTTGGGACCGGGGGGGCGGCATACGTCCCCTACAATGAGCAGTTCTTC,TRBJ2-1,once,TRBD2,TRBV5-8
CASSLAGGYYEQYF,TGTGCCAGCAGCTTAGCGGGAGGTTACTACGAGCAGTACTTC,TRBJ2-7,NA,NA,TRBV7-9
CAWSTKGASYGYTF,TGTGCCTGGAGTACAAAGGGGGCTTCCTATGGCTACACCTTC,TRBJ1-2,once,TRBD1,TRBV30
CASVGKASQPQHF,TGTGCCAGCGTCGGCAAGGCCAGTCAGCCCCAGCATTTT,TRBJ1-5,NA,NA,TRBV28
CASSWTSPDTGELFF,TGCGCCAGCAGCTGGACTAGCCCTGACACCGGGGAGCTGTTTTTT,TRBJ2-2,few,TRBD2,TRBV5-1
CASNRGTGGGEQFF,TGTGCCAGCAACAGGGGGACAGGGGGCGGAGAGCAGTTCTTC,TRBJ2-1,NA,TRBD1,TRBV6-5
CASSLDPGGADTQYF,TGCGCCAGCAGCCTCGACCCCGGGGGGGCAGATACGCAGTATTTT,TRBJ2-3,once,TRBD2,TRBV5-1
CASGDTGLEAFF,TGTGCCAGTGGGGATACAGGGCTCGAAGCTTTCTTT,TRBJ1-1,NA,NA,TRBV19
CASSGRGDRGITDTQYF,TGTGCCAGCAGCGGGAGGGGAGACAGGGGAATCACAGATACGCAGTATTTT,TRBJ2-3,NA,NA,TRBV5-4
CASRAGTGILYEQYF,TGCGCCAGCAGGGCCGGGACAGGGATTCTATACGAGCAGTACTTC,TRBJ2-7,NA,TRBD1,TRBV5-1
CASSSPGQGLTGKREGQFYEQYF,TGTGCCAGCAGTTCCCCGGGACAGGGGCTTACTGGGAAGCGGGAGGGCCAATTCTACGAGCAGTACTTC,TRBJ2-7,few,NA,TRBV28
CASSGGSSYNEQFF,TGTGCCAGCAGTGGCGGGAGTTCCTACAATGAGCAGTTCTTC,TRBJ2-1,NA,TRBD2,TRBV2
CAWSPQPNQPQHF,TGTGCCTGGAGCCCCCAACCAAATCAGCCCCAGCATTTT,TRBJ1-5,few,NA,TRBV30
CASSFSQGLNEQFF,TGTGCCAGTAGTTTCTCCCAGGGTCTTAATGAGCAGTTCTTC,TRBJ2-1,few,NA,TRBV19
CASSHLGTGFTGELFF,TGTGCCAGTAGCCATCTTGGGACAGGATTCACCGGGGAGCTGTTTTTT,TRBJ2-2,few,TRBD1,TRBV19
CASSARQGMSTDTQYF,TGTGCCAGCAGTGCTCGGCAGGGGATGAGCACAGATACGCAGTATTTT,TRBJ2-3,once,NA,TRBV6-1
CASSDRDYSYEQYF,TGTGCCAGCAGCGACCGGGACTATTCCTACGAGCAGTACTTC,TRBJ2-7,NA,TRBD2,TRBV7-9
CASCDSRWEKLFF,TGTGCCAGCTGTGACTCCCGATGGGAAAAACTGTTTTTT,TRBJ1-4,NA,NA,TRBV6-6
CASSLVAAAYEQYF,TGTGCCAGCAGCTTAGTGGCGGCTGCCTACGAGCAGTACTTC,TRBJ2-7,NA,NA,TRBV7-2
CASSLFGGTEAFF,TGTGCCAGCAGCTTATTTGGTGGGACTGAAGCTTTCTTT,TRBJ1-1,NA,NA,TRBV7-8
CASSVGLAGSSYEQYF,TGTGCCAGCAGCGTAGGCCTAGCGGGGAGCTCCTACGAGCAGTACTTC,TRBJ2-7,NA,TRBD2,TRBV9
CASSPAQGGTEAFF,TGTGCCAGCTCACCGGCTCAGGGGGGGACTGAAGCTTTCTTT,TRBJ1-1,NA,TRBD1,TRBV18
CASSNRGLYTEAFF,TGTGCCAGCAGCAACAGGGGTCTGTACACTGAAGCTTTCTTT,TRBJ1-1,few,NA,TRBV21-1
CASSLSPYEQYF,TGTGCCAGTAGTCTCTCACCCTACGAGCAGTACTTC,TRBJ2-7,NA,NA,TRBV19
CASSPQGPRGEQYF,TGTGCCAGCTCACCTCAAGGTCCAAGGGGGGAGCAGTACTTC,TRBJ2-7,NA,NA,TRBV18
CASSEAFDRASQHF,TGTGCCAGCAGTGAAGCCTTCGACCGAGCGTCCCAGCATTTT,TRBJ1-5,NA,NA,TRBV2
CASSLGRAEKLFF,TGTGCCAGCAGTTTAGGCAGGGCTGAAAAACTGTTTTTT,TRBJ1-4,NA,NA,TRBV27
CASSETGQGREQFF,TGTGCCAGCAGTGAAACGGGACAGGGGAGAGAGCAGTTCTTC,TRBJ2-1,NA,TRBD1,TRBV28
CASSAGTSGRASETQYF,TGCGCCAGCAGTGCGGGGACTAGCGGGAGGGCCTCGGAGACCCAGTACTTC,TRBJ2-5,NA,TRBD2,TRBV10-1
CASSYGQNADTQYF,TGTGCCAGCAGTTACGGACAGAACGCGGATACGCAGTATTTT,TRBJ2-3,NA,NA,TRBV6-6
CASSEAGGQNTGELFF,TGCGCCAGCAGTGAAGCGGGAGGCCAGAACACCGGGGAGCTGTTTTTT,TRBJ2-2,once,TRBD2,TRBV5-1
CASSAGTSGTRAIEQFF,TGTGCCAGCAGTGCCGGGACTAGCGGGACTAGGGCTATTGAGCAGTTCTTC,TRBJ2-1,NA,TRBD2,TRBV28